Listed here are 18 T cell receptor beta chains from one sample, sequenced in a study of neurological immune-mediated disorders. TCRdb analysed the 5' RACE reads with MiXCR anew, one entry per CDR3 protein. This repertoire shows roughly 25,000 distinct CDR3 sequences, roughly an eighth found once; its top ten account for roughly 5.5%. Time point denoted: technical triplicate 1. Sample: CD4+ T cells from blood. The receptors were sampled from a female donor with HTLV-1-associated myelopathy (HAM/TSP).

This clonotype was detected many times. CDR3: CASSLARNNEKLFF. The CDR3 DNA reads as TGTGCCAGCAGCTTAGCCAGAAATAATGAAAAACTGTTTTTT. The chain recombines TRBV7-2 with TRBJ1-4, with D uncertain. CDR3 length: 14 residues. In germline, CDR1 is SGHTA, CDR2 FQGNSA. The V end lost 0 bases, the J end lost 4 bases, and 6 bases lay between the germline ends.

This clonotype was picked up many times. The chain combines TRBV10-3 with TRBJ1-1; 7 nucleotides align to TRBD1. V lost 2 bases, J lost 2 bases, and 2 bases stayed unmatched. The CDR3 is 14 amino acids. Per germline, CDR1 ENHRY and CDR2 SYGVKD. The CDR3 sequence is CAISEGDSNTEAFF. CDR3 DNA sequence: TGTGCCATCAGTGAGGGGGACAGCAACACTGAAGCTTTCTTT.

This clonotype has a count of ten or more. The V and J genes are TRBV7-8 and TRBJ1-5; weak D call: TRBD1 (6 bases). The germline gives CDR1 SGHVS, CDR2 FQNEAQ. V was cut by 1 base and J by 4 bases, with 14 bases left in between. The CDR3 spans 16 residues. DNA of the CDR3: TGTGCCAGCAGCTTAGTCCCAGGGGCCCAAAATCAGCCCCAGCATTTT. Its protein product is CASSLVPGAQNQPQHF.

This clonotype was seen repeatedly, ten times or more. This chain joins TRBV6-6 and TRBJ2-5; D is perhaps TRBD2 (5 bases). Trimming took off 5 bases at V and 5 bases at J, with 18 bases between the two ends. This CDR3 contains 15 residues. The V gene's germline CDR1 is MNHNY and CDR2 SVGAGI (reference sequence). For the CDR3, the DNA is TGTGCCAGCAGTACCGCTATAGGAAGAGGGGAGACCCAGTACTTC. It codes for CASSTAIGRGETQYF.

This clonotype was seen ten or more times. Compared with germline, one end of the junction differs, possibly owing to a read error. V gene TRBV7-2 combines with J gene TRBJ2-1, with D tentatively TRBD1 or TRBD2 (6 bases each). The CDR3 spans 11 residues. From germline, CDR1 is SGHTA and CDR2 FQGNSA. The CDR3 DNA sequence: TGTGCCAGCAGCCACGGGGGCAGCACCGTCTTC. Its protein product is CASSHGGSTVF.

This clonotype was observed at least ten times. The chain joins TRBV5-8 to TRBJ2-7, with D maybe TRBD1 (6 bases). Between the trimmed V and J ends, which lost 3 bases and 0 bases, there was a span of 10 bases. CDR3 length equals 14 residues. Germline CDR1 reads SGHTS; CDR2 reads YDEGEE. The CDR3 loop reads CASSSGDTSYEQYF. CDR3 sequence (DNA): TGTGCCAGCAGCTCTGGGGACACCTCCTACGAGCAGTACTTC.

The table lists this clonotype with a few counts. This sequence joins TRBV5-6 and TRBJ2-3; 11 bases match TRBD2. This CDR3 spans 15 amino acids. CDR1 and CDR2 (germline): SGHDT, YYEEEE. The V gene end was trimmed by 3 bases and the J gene end by 5 bases; junction bases not matched to a gene: 5. The CDR3 region is CASSSLAGEIDTQYF. For the CDR3, the DNA is TGTGCCAGCAGCTCACTAGCGGGAGAGATAGATACGCAGTATTTT.

The table lists this clonotype with many counts. V is TRBV4-3 and J is TRBJ1-2; TRBD1 might be the D (6 bases). Germline V CDR1 and CDR2: LGHNA, YSLEER. Trimming shortened V by 0 bases and J by 6 bases, and 20 bases separated the two germline ends. The CDR3 covers 17 residues. DNA of the CDR3: TGCGCCAGCAGCCAAGAAGCTCACACTCGGACAGAGGATGGCTACACCTTC. It is translated as CASSQEAHTRTEDGYTF.

This clonotype has a count of ten or more. V and J are TRBV20-1 and TRBJ2-3; D is unresolved. The CDR3 has 14 amino acids. Trimming took off 0 bases at V and 5 bases at J, with 12 bases between the two ends. The germline V gene encodes CDR1 DFQATT and CDR2 SNEGSKA (reference sequence). The CDR3 nucleotides are TGCAGTGCTAGAGAGGCCCGTTGGCGAGATACGCAGTATTTT. Translating gives CSAREARWRDTQYF.

This clonotype was observed at least ten times. The V and J genes are TRBV15 and TRBJ2-2; D is unclear. The CDR3 is made up of 16 amino acids. Germline lookup yields CDR1 LNHNV and CDR2 YYDKDF (reference sequence). V was shortened by 0 bases and J by 1 base, with 9 bases between the two germline ends. CDR3 coding DNA: TGTGCCACCAGCAGAGATTACACAGAGAACACCGGGGAGCTGTTTTTT. It encodes CATSRDYTENTGELFF.

In this sample, this clonotype turned up many times. The rearrangement joins TRBV5-1 to TRBJ2-3; a weak D match, TRBD2 (5 bases). V lost 0 bases and J lost 4, with 12 bases in between. CDR3 length: 15 amino acids. Germline loops: CDR1 SGHRS, CDR2 YFSETQ. In DNA, the CDR3 is TGCGCCAGCAGCTTGGAGGGAGTAGGCGCAGATACGCAGTATTTT. This translates into CASSLEGVGADTQYF.

This clonotype was detected ten times or more. The V gene is TRBV20-1, the J gene TRBJ1-4; no firm D call. This CDR3 spans 14 amino acids. Per the germline V gene, CDR1 is DFQATT and CDR2 is SNEGSKA (reference sequence). Trimming removed 6 bases from V and 8 bases from J, with 19 bases in between. The CDR3 here is CSAAPGVKGEKLFF. The CDR3 DNA reads as TGCAGTGCGGCTCCGGGAGTGAAAGGGGAAAAACTGTTTTTT.

The table lists this clonotype with many counts. The rearrangement joins TRBV11-3 to TRBJ2-2; no clear D gene. Germline V gives CDR1 SGHNT, CDR2 YENEEA. Trimming stripped 3 bases from V and 1 base from J, with 6 bases between. The CDR3 contains 14 residues. Here the CDR3 DNA reads TGTGCCAGCAGCTTTAGTGGGAACACCGGGGAGCTGTTTTTT. Its translation: CASSFSGNTGELFF.

This clonotype was counted ten times or more. CDR3 nucleotides: TGTGCCAGCAGCCTTACCCTTTCTCGAGCCGGATACGAGCAGTACTTC. Amino acids: CASSLTLSRAGYEQYF. The chain uses TRBV3-1 and TRBJ2-7, with D hard to call. CDR3 length: 16 amino acids. V was shortened by 4 bases and J by 4 bases, with 20 bases between the two germline ends. Germline-derived CDR1 and CDR2 are LGHDT and YNNKEL (reference sequence).

This clonotype showed up many times. The junction departs from the called germline gene at one end, perhaps through a read error. The V call is TRBV7-2, the J call TRBJ2-3; D unclear. The CDR3 has 14 amino acids. Germline V gene lookup returns CDR1 SGHTA and CDR2 FQGNSA. Written as DNA, the CDR3 is TGTGCCAGCAGCACTTCGCCAGCCACAGATGCGCAGTATTTT. This gives the protein CASSTSPATDAQYF.

The sample holds many counts of this clonotype. The chain combines TRBV3-1 with TRBJ2-6; 8 positions agree with TRBD1. This CDR3 is 17 amino acids long. The V and J ends lost 4 bases and 0 bases, in that order; junction bases with no gene match: 5. Germline CDR1 reads LGHDT; CDR2 reads YNNKEL (reference sequence). Here the CDR3 reads CASSPWQGASGANVLTF. In nucleotides, the CDR3 is TGTGCCAGCAGCCCTTGGCAGGGGGCCTCTGGGGCCAACGTCCTGACTTTC.

Within the sample, this clonotype is medium-sized. The V call is TRBV5-6, the J call TRBJ2-3, with 8 bases lining up with TRBD1. Germline V CDR1 and CDR2: SGHDT, YYEEEE. The CDR3 length is 14 residues. Trimming at V came to 4 bases and at J to 5 bases, leaving 6 bases not matched to a gene. CDR3 DNA: TGTGCCAGCAGCCCCCGACAGGGGAGAGATACGCAGTATTTT. This codes for CASSPRQGRDTQYF. Together with reference TRBV5-6 and TRBJ2-3, the CDR3 gives the full variable domain: DAGVTQSPTHLIKTRGQQVTLRCSPKSGHDTVSWYQQALGQGPQFIFQYYEEEERQRGNFPDRFSGHQFPNYSSELNVNALLLGDSALYLCASSPRQGRDTQYFGPGTRLTVL.

The sample holds many counts of this clonotype. The chain is built from TRBV7-3 and TRBJ2-7; D is possibly TRBD1 or TRBD2 (6 bases each). Per the germline V gene, CDR1 is SGHTA and CDR2 is FQGTGA. The CDR3 consists of 15 residues. V gave up 0 bases and J gave up 2 bases, with 11 bases separating them. The CDR3 coding sequence is TGTGCCAGCAGCTTAACAGGGGGGATTACCTACGAGCAGTACTTC. This gives the protein CASSLTGGITYEQYF.